The 20 T cell receptor beta chains given below trace back to one sample, sequenced in a study of cytomegalovirus exposure and HLA in healthy donors (dated by TCRdb to about 2017). Receptors were amplified or captured by the immunoSEQ multiplex PCR assay. For the multiplex PCR, a mixture combining 60 forward primers for TCR Vbeta segments and 13 reverse primers for TCR Jbeta segments was used. This immuneACCESS table, as held by TCRdb, lists in-frame sequences with V and J called but not all clones. Of the missing ones, under half trace to an unresolved V gene in checked studies; the others have no known cause. The sample has about 160,000 clones on record, 60% to 85% of them singletons. Roughly 6% of the sample is in the top ten clones. Input material: PBMCs. These receptors were collected from a middle-aged man in good health and CMV-seropositive.

The V gene is TRBV28, the J gene TRBJ2-1, with TRBD2 matching over 8 bases. With V trimmed by 6 bases and J by 4 bases, 8 bases remained unmatched. Germline V gene lookup returns CDR1 MDHEN and CDR2 SYDVKM. This CDR3 is 15 amino acids long. The CDR3 nucleotides are TGTGCCAGCAGCCCCCAGGGGACTAGATACAATGAGCAGTTCTTC. Its translation: CASSPQGTRYNEQFF.

The gene calls are TRBV2 and TRBJ1-1, with TRBD1 as a possible D gene (6 bases). Looked up from germline, CDR1 is SNHLY and CDR2 is FYNNEI. V was cut by 8 bases and J by 4 bases, with 14 bases left in between. CDR3 length: 13 amino acids. Here the CDR3 DNA reads TGTGCCAGCGGCATTGGGGGGGCCACTGAAGCTTTCTTT. Translating gives CASGIGGATEAFF.

V is TRBV6-1 and J is TRBJ2-7; TRBD1 is a possible D gene (6 bases). The CDR3 covers 14 residues. Trimming took off 2 bases at V and 6 bases at J, with 14 bases between the two ends. Per germline, CDR1 MNHNS and CDR2 SASEGT. The CDR3, as DNA: TGTGCCAGCAGTGAACCAGGGGCTGTTCCCGAGCAGTACTTC. Amino acid sequence: CASSEPGAVPEQYF.

The V call is TRBV2, the J call TRBJ1-5; D unresolved. CDR3 size: 13 residues. Germline loops: CDR1 SNHLY, CDR2 FYNNEI. The V gene lost 4 bases and the J gene lost 5 bases, with 9 bases spanning the gap. As DNA, the CDR3 is TGTGCCAGCAGTGTGGTACTGGATCAGCCCCAGCATTTT. Protein: CASSVVLDQPQHF.

The chain recombines TRBV5-6 with TRBJ1-4; perhaps TRBD1 as D (5 bases). The germline V and J ends were trimmed by 4 bases and 0 bases, with 7 bases remaining between them. The CDR3 contains 14 residues. Germline V gene lookup returns CDR1 SGHDT and CDR2 YYEEEE. The CDR3 sequence is CASSPTATNEKLFF. The CDR3 DNA follows: TGTGCCAGCAGCCCGACAGCAACTAATGAAAAACTGTTTTTT.

V and J are TRBV28 and TRBJ1-2; D uncertain. Germline CDR1 is MDHEN and CDR2 is SYDVKM. The CDR3 totals 16 residues. Trimming left V 0 bases short and J 1 base short, with 12 bases between. The CDR3 loop reads CASSLWSRGVNYGYTF. The CDR3 DNA sequence: TGTGCCAGCAGTTTATGGAGCCGAGGCGTTAACTATGGCTACACCTTC.

This chain joins TRBV5-1 and TRBJ2-7; D is uncertain. CDR1 and CDR2 (germline): SGHRS, YFSETQ. V shed 5 bases and J shed 0 bases, with 6 bases lying between them. The CDR3 extends over 12 amino acids. CDR3 loop: CASRGDSYEQYF. The CDR3, as DNA: TGCGCCAGCAGGGGCGACTCCTACGAGCAGTACTTC.

This clone was detected only once. V and J are TRBV7-2 and TRBJ2-5; weak D call: TRBD1 (5 bases). Germline V gene sequence: CDR1 SGHTA, CDR2 FQGNSA. The CDR3 is made up of 14 amino acids. V lost 4 bases to trimming and J lost 2 bases, with 11 bases between them. CDR3 region: CASSWNTGQETQYF. CDR3 sequence (DNA): TGTGCCAGCAGCTGGAATACAGGACAAGAGACCCAGTACTTC.

This chain uses TRBV2 with TRBJ2-5, with 7 nucleotides matching TRBD1. Germline CDR1 reads SNHLY; CDR2 reads FYNNEI. V shed 6 bases, J shed 4 bases, and the junction held 8 bases outside the gene matches. The CDR3 consists of 14 residues. The DNA of the CDR3 is TGTGCCAGCAGGAAAGAGACAGGGACAGAGACCCAGTACTTC. The encoded protein is CASRKETGTETQYF.

The rearrangement joins TRBV5-4 to TRBJ1-2; D remains ambiguous. The CDR3 runs 12 residues. Germline V gene sequence: CDR1 SGHNT, CDR2 YYREEE (reference sequence). Trimming removed 0 bases from V and 4 bases from J, with 4 bases in between. CDR3 coding DNA: TGTGCCAGCAGCTTGGAGAGCTATGGCTACACCTTC. Its translation is CASSLESYGYTF. Variable domain in full (rest from reference TRBV5-4 and TRBJ1-2): ETGVTQSPTHLIKTRGQQVTLRCSSQSGHNTVSWYQQALGQGPQFIFQYYREEENGRGNFPPRFSGLQFPNYSSELNVNALELDDSALYLCASSLESYGYTFGSGTRLTVV.

The J gene is TRBJ2-7, the V gene TRBV28; 8 bases agree with TRBD2. Trimming cost V 5 bases and J 0 bases; bases outside gene matches: 9. Germline V gives CDR1 MDHEN, CDR2 SYDVKM. This CDR3 is 16 amino acids long. Written as DNA, the CDR3 is TGTGCCAGCAGTAGAACGTCCGGGGGGGCCTCCTACGAGCAGTACTTC. Translation: CASSRTSGGASYEQYF. Using reference TRBV28 and TRBJ2-7 for the parts outside the CDR3, the full variable domain is DVKVTQSSRYLVKRTGEKVFLECVQDMDHENMFWYRQDPGLGLRLIYFSYDVKMKEKGDIPEGYSVSREKKERFSLILESASTNQTSMYLCASSRTSGGASYEQYFGPGTRLTVT.

This clone showed up just once. The chain links TRBV5-1 to TRBJ2-1, with 9 bases aligning to TRBD2. Germline V gene lookup returns CDR1 SGHRS and CDR2 YFSETQ. This CDR3 has 14 residues. V shed 2 bases, J shed 7 bases, and the junction held 4 bases outside the gene matches. This CDR3 reads CASSFISGRNEQFF. Written as DNA, the CDR3 is TGCGCCAGCAGCTTTATAAGCGGGAGGAATGAGCAGTTCTTC.

The chain combines TRBV4-1 with TRBJ1-4, with D tentatively TRBD1 (5 bases). The CDR3 sequence is 15 residues long. CDR1 is MGHRA and CDR2 is YSYEKL in the germline V gene. V was shortened by 1 base and J by 5 bases, with 11 bases between the two germline ends. CDR3 protein: CASSQGWGGNEKLFF. In DNA form, the CDR3 reads TGCGCCAGCAGCCAAGGTTGGGGGGGGAATGAAAAACTGTTTTTT.

The V gene is TRBV4-2, the J gene TRBJ2-2; the D gene is possibly TRBD2 (7 bases). V lost 1 base, J lost 6 bases, and 15 bases lay in between. Per germline, CDR1 LGHNA and CDR2 YNFKEQ. CDR3 length: 16 residues. The CDR3 bases are TGTGCCAGCAGCCAAGGAGGGGGGGATAGGTCCGGGGAGCTGTTTTTT. Its translation: CASSQGGGDRSGELFF.

In its sample, this clone was seen a few times. This chain uses TRBV5-1 with TRBJ1-2, with no clear D. CDR1 and CDR2 (germline): SGHRS, YFSETQ. The CDR3 totals 14 residues. V lost 4 bases and J 0 bases, leaving 10 bases between the germline ends. The CDR3 region is CASSQDGTNYGYTF. As DNA, the CDR3 is TGCGCCAGCAGCCAGGACGGGACTAACTATGGCTACACCTTC.

This clone was recorded a few times. The CDR3, as DNA: TGTGCCAGCAGTTACCTGGACAGGGCAGGGAGAGATGGCTACACCTTC. As protein: CASSYLDRAGRDGYTF. The V and J genes are TRBV5-5 and TRBJ1-2; 8 bases are a match to TRBD1. In germline, CDR1 is SGHKS, CDR2 YYEKEE (reference sequence). The CDR3 is made up of 16 amino acids. With V trimmed by 5 bases and J by 6 bases, 15 bases remained unmatched.

The chain combines TRBV5-1 with TRBJ2-1, with 13 bases aligning to TRBD2. V lost 5 bases, J lost 7 bases, and 3 bases stayed unmatched. The length of the CDR3 is 14 residues. Looked up from germline, CDR1 is SGHRS and CDR2 is YFSETQ. In nucleotides, the CDR3 is TGCGCCAGCAGAAGGACTAGCGGGAGTAATGAGCAGTTCTTC. This sequence encodes CASRRTSGSNEQFF.

This clone was counted between two and nine times. This chain links TRBV6-1 with TRBJ1-2, with unresolved D. CDR1 and CDR2 (germline): MNHNS, SASEGT. This CDR3 spans 13 amino acids. V gave up 1 base and J gave up 8 bases, with 11 bases separating them. In DNA form, the CDR3 reads TGTGCCAGCAGTGAAGTAGCCTCCGGAGGCTACACCTTC. It specifies CASSEVASGGYTF.

V usage is TRBV7-3 and J usage is TRBJ2-7; 7 bases are shared with TRBD2. The CDR3 is made up of 14 amino acids. V lost 7 bases and J lost 1; bases outside the gene matches: 7. Germline-derived CDR1 and CDR2 are SGHTA and FQGTGA. CDR3 DNA: TGTGCCAGCACCCCGGGGCGGGAGTCCTACGAGCAGTACTTC. Translating it yields CASTPGRESYEQYF.

The rearrangement links TRBV11-2 to TRBJ2-5; no clear D gene. This CDR3 has 13 residues. Trimming took 3 bases from V and 2 from J, leaving 7 bases between them. The germline CDR1 and CDR2 sequences are SGHAT and FQNNGV. CDR3 in DNA: TGTGCCAGCAGCTTGTCGGTACAAGAGACCCAGTACTTC. Translating gives CASSLSVQETQYF.